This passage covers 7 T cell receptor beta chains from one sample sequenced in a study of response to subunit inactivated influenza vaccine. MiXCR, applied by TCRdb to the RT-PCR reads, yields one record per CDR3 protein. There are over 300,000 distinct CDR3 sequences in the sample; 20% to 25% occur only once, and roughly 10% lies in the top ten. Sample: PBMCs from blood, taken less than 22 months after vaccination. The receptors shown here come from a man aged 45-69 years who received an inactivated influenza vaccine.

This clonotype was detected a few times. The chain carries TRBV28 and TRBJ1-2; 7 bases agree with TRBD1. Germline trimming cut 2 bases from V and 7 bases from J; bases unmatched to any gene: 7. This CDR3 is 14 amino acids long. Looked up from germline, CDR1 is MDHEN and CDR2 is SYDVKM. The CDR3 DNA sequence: TGTGCCAGCAGTTTACCCACAGGGGACGGTGGCTACACCTTC. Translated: CASSLPTGDGGYTF.

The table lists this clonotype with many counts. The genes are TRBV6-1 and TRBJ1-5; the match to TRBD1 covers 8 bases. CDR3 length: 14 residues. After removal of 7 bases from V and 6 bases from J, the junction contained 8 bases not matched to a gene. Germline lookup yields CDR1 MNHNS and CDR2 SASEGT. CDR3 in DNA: TGTGCCAGCATGGGGCAGGGGGCTATTCAGCCCCAGCATTTT. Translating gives CASMGQGAIQPQHF.

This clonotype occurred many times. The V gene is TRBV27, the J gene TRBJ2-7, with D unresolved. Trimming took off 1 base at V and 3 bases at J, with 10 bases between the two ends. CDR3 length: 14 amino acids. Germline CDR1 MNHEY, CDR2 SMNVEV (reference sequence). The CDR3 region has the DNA TGTGCCAGCAGTTTATATGGGGTATACTACGAGCAGTACTTC. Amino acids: CASSLYGVYYEQYF.

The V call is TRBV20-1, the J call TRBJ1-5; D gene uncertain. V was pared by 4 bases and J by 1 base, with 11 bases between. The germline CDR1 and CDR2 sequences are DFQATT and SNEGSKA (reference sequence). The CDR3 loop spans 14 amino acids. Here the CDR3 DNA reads TGCAGTGCTATAATGCAGGAAAGCAATCAGCCCCAGCATTTT. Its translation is CSAIMQESNQPQHF.

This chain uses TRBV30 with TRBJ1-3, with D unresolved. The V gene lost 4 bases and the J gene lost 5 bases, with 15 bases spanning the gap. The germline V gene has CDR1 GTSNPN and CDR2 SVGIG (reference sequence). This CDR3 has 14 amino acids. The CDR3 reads CAWTSRTDRNTIYF. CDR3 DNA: TGTGCCTGGACCTCTAGGACCGATCGAAACACCATATATTTT.

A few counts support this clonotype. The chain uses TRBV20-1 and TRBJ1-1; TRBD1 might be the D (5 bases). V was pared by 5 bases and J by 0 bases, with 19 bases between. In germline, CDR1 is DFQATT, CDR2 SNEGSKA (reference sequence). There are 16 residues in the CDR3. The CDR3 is CSARSQGMLLNTEAFF. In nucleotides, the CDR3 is TGCAGTGCTCGATCCCAGGGTATGCTACTGAACACTGAAGCTTTCTTT.

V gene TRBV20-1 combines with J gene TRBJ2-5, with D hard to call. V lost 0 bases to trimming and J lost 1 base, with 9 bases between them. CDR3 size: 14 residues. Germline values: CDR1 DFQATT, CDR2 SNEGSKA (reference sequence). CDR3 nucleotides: TGCAGTGCTAGAGATCTTCGTGGCCAAGAGACCCAGTACTTC. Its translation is CSARDLRGQETQYF.